Below are 8 T cell receptor beta chains sequenced from a single sample in a study of CD8+ T cells in alopecia areata. RNA was extracted and reverse transcribed into cDNA as the sequencing template. Sequenced by immunoSEQ multiplex PCR; TCRdb stores in-frame clones only, minus some. Of roughly 200,000 clones listed, approximately 60% are singletons. Treatment meaning: oral pan-JAK inhibitor, 5-10 mg twice daily. Sequencing was performed on CD4+ T cells sorted from blood, taken at week 4, from a patient treated with tofacitinib. Every receptor here comes from a human donor with alopecia areata.

The chain uses TRBV27 and TRBJ2-6; D possibly corresponds to TRBD1 (6 bases). The CDR3 runs 15 residues. Trimming pared 5 bases from V and 2 bases from J, leaving 10 bases between. The germline CDR1 and CDR2 sequences are MNHEY and SMNVEV (reference sequence). This CDR3 is CASSVQGAGANVLTF. Here the CDR3 DNA reads TGTGCCAGCAGTGTACAGGGAGCTGGGGCCAACGTCCTGACTTTC.

The CDR3, as DNA: TGTGCCAGCAGTTTACCCTGGACCGCGAACACTGAAGCTTTCTTT. The encoded protein is CASSLPWTANTEAFF. The rearrangement joins TRBV28 to TRBJ1-1; D call uncertain. There are 15 residues in the CDR3. The V end lost 2 bases, the J end lost 1 base, and 11 bases lay between the germline ends. CDR1 is MDHEN and CDR2 is SYDVKM in the germline V gene.

The rearrangement uses TRBV10-3 and TRBJ2-3, with 10 bases that match TRBD1. V lost 6 bases to trimming and J lost 4 bases; unmatched junction nucleotides: 4. CDR3 length: 14 amino acids. CDR1 and CDR2 (germline): ENHRY, SYGVKD. The CDR3 coding sequence is TGTGCCATCAGCAATGGACAGGGGGCAGATACGCAGTATTTT. Protein sequence: CAISNGQGADTQYF.

The J gene is TRBJ2-5, the V gene TRBV9, with 8 bases fitting TRBD2. V lost 2 bases and J lost 2; bases outside the gene matches: 8. There are 16 residues in the CDR3. Germline CDR1 reads SGDLS; CDR2 reads YYNGEE. CDR3 bases: TGTGCCAGCAGCGTCGGCCGTGGCGGGGGGCAAGAGACCCAGTACTTC. Translating it yields CASSVGRGGGQETQYF.

A few counts support this clone. V is TRBV11-3 and J is TRBJ2-1; perhaps TRBD2 as D (6 bases). The germline CDR1 and CDR2 sequences are SGHNT and YENEEA. The CDR3 loop spans 13 amino acids. V shed 5 bases and J shed 3 bases, with 8 bases lying between them. Here the CDR3 DNA reads TGTGCCAGCAGCCCGGGACTCTACAATGAGCAGTTCTTC. Protein sequence: CASSPGLYNEQFF.

The chain has TRBV9 and TRBJ2-1, with 10 bases lining up with TRBD1. The CDR3 is 14 amino acids. The V gene's germline CDR1 is SGDLS and CDR2 YYNGEE. The junction had 6 bases not matched to a gene; V was cut back by 4 bases and J by 8 bases. CDR3 coding DNA: TGTGCCAGCAGCATTGGGACAGGGGCTTATGAGCAGTTCTTC. This gives the protein CASSIGTGAYEQFF.

The gene calls are TRBV15 and TRBJ1-4; TRBD1 agrees at 7 bases. With 7 bases clipped from V and 7 bases from J, the junction kept 12 bases outside the gene matches. CDR3 length: 15 amino acids. The germline V gene has CDR1 LNHNV and CDR2 YYDKDF (reference sequence). DNA for the CDR3: TGTGCCACCACCCGGGGTGGGCAGGGGGGTGAAAAACTGTTTTTT. This gives the protein CATTRGGQGGEKLFF.

This clone was picked up one time. The chain combines TRBV9 with TRBJ2-3, with no clear D. The V gene's germline CDR1 is SGDLS and CDR2 YYNGEE. This CDR3 spans 14 amino acids. The germline V and J ends were trimmed by 1 base and 2 bases, with 8 bases remaining between them. The CDR3 reads CASSVRRFTDTQYF. The CDR3, as DNA: TGTGCCAGCAGCGTACGCAGATTCACAGATACGCAGTATTTT. Full variable domain (outside the CDR3, taken from reference TRBV9 and TRBJ2-3): DSGVTQTPKHLITATGQRVTLRCSPRSGDLSVYWYQQSLDQGLQFLIQYYNGEERAKGNILERFSAQQFPDLHSELNLSSLELGDSALYFCASSVRRFTDTQYFGPGTRLTVL.